This T cell receptor (beta chain) was sequenced in a study of blood T cell repertoires in COVID-19. Background on the study: Samples taken during acute and convalescent COVID-19 were collected in the United States, Italy and Spain. From T cells, B-cell-depleted T cells, or PBMCs came the material, which was cDNA or gDNA.

In the original processing: Reference gene primer amplification gave estimated nucleated cell counts. TCRdb keeps only in-frame clones here, not all; method: immunoSEQ multiplex PCR. That table supplies the V and J calls and clone size; D and trimming were determined from the DNA. The repertoire holds about 120,000 clones, with less than 90% as singletons. V was clipped by 5 bases and J by 7 bases, with 17 bases between them. The CDR3 sequence is 14 residues long. Germline loops: CDR1 KGHSH, CDR2 LQKENI. V gene TRBV18 combines with J gene TRBJ1-2, with D perhaps matching TRBD1 (6 bases). The TCR was taken from an elderly man with acute or convalescent COVID-19. The sequenced sample consisted of peripheral blood. In DNA, the CDR3 is TGTGCCAGCTCATCTGCGGGGGCGGCCAGTGGCTACACCTTC. Translating gives CASSSAGAASGYTF.